A selection of T cell receptor beta chains follows, all from one sample in a study of T cell changes during pregnancy in multiple sclerosis. Method: immunoSEQ multiplex PCR; TCRdb's copy keeps in-frame clones and lacks some. The sample lists 50,000 to 65,000 clones; 80% to 95% were seen once. The specimen was CD8+ T cells from peripheral blood mononuclear cells, collected in the second trimester of pregnancy. The source is a female donor with multiple sclerosis, enrolled in a pregnancy study. CDR3s include the opening cysteine and the closing phenylalanine or tryptophan. Each record gives: clone size, J gene, V gene, D gene, CDR3 protein, CDR3 DNA. The D gene is left open where the match is weak. Rows give clone size only sometimes, using once, few, many, or a class for an expanded clone.

clone size: .; J gene: TRBJ2-2; V gene: TRBV28; D gene: TRBD2; CDR3 protein: CASSLLAGPNTGELFF; CDR3 DNA: TGTGCCAGCAGTTTATTAGCGGGACCGAACACCGGGGAGCTGTTTTTT
clone size: .; J gene: TRBJ2-3; V gene: TRBV2; D gene: .; CDR3 protein: CAGPDYTSTDTQYF; CDR3 DNA: TGTGCCGGCCCGGACTACACTAGCACAGATACGCAGTATTTT
clone size: .; J gene: TRBJ2-1; V gene: TRBV9; D gene: TRBD2; CDR3 protein: CASSVSGTSHNEQFF; CDR3 DNA: TGTGCCAGCAGCGTATCCGGGACTAGTCACAATGAGCAGTTCTTC
clone size: .; J gene: TRBJ2-1; V gene: TRBV5-1; D gene: .; CDR3 protein: CASSYRGGYNEQFF; CDR3 DNA: TGCGCCAGCAGCTACAGGGGGGGCTACAATGAGCAGTTCTTC
clone size: .; J gene: TRBJ2-1; V gene: TRBV29-1; D gene: .; CDR3 protein: CSVPQPSYEQFF; CDR3 DNA: TGCAGCGTGCCACAACCTAGTTATGAGCAGTTCTTC
clone size: .; J gene: TRBJ1-1; V gene: TRBV5-6; D gene: .; CDR3 protein: CASSLGMNTEAFF; CDR3 DNA: TGTGCCAGCAGCTTGGGTATGAACACTGAAGCTTTCTTT
clone size: .; J gene: TRBJ2-1; V gene: TRBV11-2; D gene: TRBD2; CDR3 protein: CASSLGPGLAGYNEQFF; CDR3 DNA: TGTGCCAGCAGCTTAGGCCCGGGACTAGCGGGGTACAATGAGCAGTTCTTC
clone size: .; J gene: TRBJ2-1; V gene: TRBV28; D gene: TRBD1; CDR3 protein: CASSLPRQGVSTYSYNEQFF; CDR3 DNA: TGTGCCAGCAGTCTCCCGCGACAGGGGGTCTCAACCTACTCGTACAATGAGCAGTTCTTC
clone size: .; J gene: TRBJ2-3; V gene: TRBV19; D gene: .; CDR3 protein: CASSMGADTQYF; CDR3 DNA: TGTGCCAGTAGTATGGGAGCAGATACGCAGTATTTT
clone size: few; J gene: TRBJ1-1; V gene: TRBV29-1; D gene: .; CDR3 protein: CSAGRVGMNTEAFF; CDR3 DNA: TGCAGCGCAGGCAGGGTAGGAATGAACACTGAAGCTTTCTTT
clone size: .; J gene: TRBJ1-1; V gene: TRBV28; D gene: .; CDR3 protein: CASSRYTEAFF; CDR3 DNA: TGTGCCAGCAGCCGTTACACTGAAGCTTTCTTT
clone size: .; J gene: TRBJ2-1; V gene: TRBV9; D gene: TRBD2; CDR3 protein: CASSVGVAGGIDEQFF; CDR3 DNA: TGTGCCAGCAGCGTAGGGGTAGCGGGAGGGATCGATGAGCAGTTCTTC
clone size: .; J gene: TRBJ2-1; V gene: TRBV19; D gene: TRBD2; CDR3 protein: CASSGGGSYNEQFF; CDR3 DNA: TGTGCCAGTAGTGGGGGGGGCTCCTACAATGAGCAGTTCTTC
clone size: .; J gene: TRBJ2-1; V gene: TRBV29-1; D gene: TRBD2; CDR3 protein: CSVPTSGRPDEQFF; CDR3 DNA: TGCAGCGTACCCACTAGCGGGAGGCCCGATGAGCAGTTCTTC
clone size: once; J gene: TRBJ2-7; V gene: TRBV9; D gene: TRBD2; CDR3 protein: CASSVKGTSYEQYF; CDR3 DNA: TGTGCCAGCAGCGTAAAAGGGACTAGCTACGAGCAGTACTTC
clone size: .; J gene: TRBJ2-7; V gene: TRBV5-1; D gene: .; CDR3 protein: CASSLTRGGNYEQYF; CDR3 DNA: TGCGCCAGCAGCTTGACCAGGGGTGGAAACTACGAGCAGTACTTC